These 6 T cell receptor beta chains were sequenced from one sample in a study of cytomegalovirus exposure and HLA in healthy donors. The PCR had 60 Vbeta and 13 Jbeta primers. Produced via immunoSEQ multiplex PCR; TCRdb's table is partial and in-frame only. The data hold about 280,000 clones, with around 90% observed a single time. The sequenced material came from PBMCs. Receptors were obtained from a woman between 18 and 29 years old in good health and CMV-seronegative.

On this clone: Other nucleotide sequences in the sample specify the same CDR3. Here the CDR3 DNA reads TGTGCCAGCAGCCAACCAACCTACGAGCAGTACTTC. Protein sequence: CASSQPTYEQYF. The rearrangement uses TRBV14 and TRBJ2-7; D is ambiguous. The V and J ends lost 2 bases and 2 bases respectively, with 4 bases between them. CDR3 size: 12 residues. The V gene's germline CDR1 is SGHDN and CDR2 FVKESK.

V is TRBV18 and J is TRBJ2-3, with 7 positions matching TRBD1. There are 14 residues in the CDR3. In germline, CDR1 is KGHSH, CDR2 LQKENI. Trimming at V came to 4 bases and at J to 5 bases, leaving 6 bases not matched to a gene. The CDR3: CASSRLRGIDTQYF. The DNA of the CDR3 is TGTGCCAGCTCACGGCTCAGGGGGATAGATACGCAGTATTTT. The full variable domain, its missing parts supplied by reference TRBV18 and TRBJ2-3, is NAGVMQNPRHLVRRRGQEARLRCSPMKGHSHVYWYRQLPEEGLKFMVYLQKENIIDESGMPKERFSAEFPKEGPSILRIQQVVRGDSAAYFCASSRLRGIDTQYFGPGTRLTVL.

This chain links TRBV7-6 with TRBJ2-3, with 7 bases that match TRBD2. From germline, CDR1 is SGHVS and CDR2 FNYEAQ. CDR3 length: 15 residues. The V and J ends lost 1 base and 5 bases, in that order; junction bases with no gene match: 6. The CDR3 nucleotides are TGTGCCAGCAGCTTAGGACGGGGGGTGGAAGATACGCAGTATTTT. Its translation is CASSLGRGVEDTQYF. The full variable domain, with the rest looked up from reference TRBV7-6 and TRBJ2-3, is GAGVSQSPRYKVTKRGQDVALRCDPISGHVSLYWYRQALGQGPEFLTYFNYEAQQDKSGLPNDRFSAERPEGSISTLTIQRTEQRDSAMYRCASSLGRGVEDTQYFGPGTRLTVL.

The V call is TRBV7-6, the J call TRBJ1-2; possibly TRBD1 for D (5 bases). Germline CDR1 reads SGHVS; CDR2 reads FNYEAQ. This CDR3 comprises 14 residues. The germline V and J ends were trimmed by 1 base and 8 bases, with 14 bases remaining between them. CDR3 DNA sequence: TGTGCCAGCAGCTTAGGTTCGCCAGGGCAGGGCTACACCTTC. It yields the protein CASSLGSPGQGYTF.

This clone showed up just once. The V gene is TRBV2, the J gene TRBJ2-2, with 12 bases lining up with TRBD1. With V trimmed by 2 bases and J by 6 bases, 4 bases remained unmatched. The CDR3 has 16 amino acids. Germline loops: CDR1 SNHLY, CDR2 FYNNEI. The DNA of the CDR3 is TGTGCCAGCAGTGAACTGGGGACAGGGGGCCCCGGGGAGCTGTTTTTT. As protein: CASSELGTGGPGELFF.

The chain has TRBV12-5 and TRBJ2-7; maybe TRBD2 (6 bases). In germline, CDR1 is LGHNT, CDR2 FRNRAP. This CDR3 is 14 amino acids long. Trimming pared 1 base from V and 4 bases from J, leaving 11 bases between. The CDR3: CASGLGPGGYEQYF. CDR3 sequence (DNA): TGTGCTAGTGGTTTGGGGCCCGGGGGTTACGAGCAGTACTTC.